What follows are 4 T cell receptor beta chains derived from one specimen sequenced in a study of CD8 T cells in Susac syndrome. Random hexamers were used to reverse transcribe an amount of 0.5 to 1 ug RNA. TCRdb fed the immunoSEQ multiplex PCR reads into MiXCR, producing one record per CDR3 protein. The data contain some 260,000 distinct CDR3 sequences, 85% of them singletons. The sample was CD8+ T cells from PBMCs. Receptor source: a human donor with multiple sclerosis.

This clonotype was seen a single time. This chain uses TRBV12-3 or TRBV12-4 with TRBJ1-1; D is possibly TRBD1 (5 bases). The CDR3 runs 15 residues. V was shortened by 2 bases and J by 5 bases, with 15 bases between the two germline ends. The DNA of the CDR3 is TGTGCCAGCAGTTTAATCCCAGGGATGAGAACTGAAGCTTTCTTT. This codes for CASSLIPGMRTEAFF.

This rearrangement joins TRBV27 to TRBJ1-6; tentatively, D is TRBD1 (6 bases). CDR1 is MNHEY, CDR2 SMNVEV, per germline (reference sequence). V lost 6 bases and J lost 12, with 12 bases in between. The length of the CDR3 is 12 residues. In DNA form, the CDR3 reads TGTGCCAGCAGAGGGGGGGGTCGACCCCTCCACTTT. This gives the protein CASRGGGRPLHF.

The chain carries TRBV7-2 and TRBJ1-5; no reliable D call. CDR1 and CDR2 (germline): SGHTA, FQGNSA. V was cut by 3 bases and J by 3 bases, with 9 bases left in between. CDR3 size: 14 residues. As DNA, the CDR3 is TGTGCCAGCAGCTTCGGACTGAACAATCAGCCCCAGCATTTT. It specifies CASSFGLNNQPQHF.

The sample holds one count of this clonotype. The J gene is TRBJ2-1, the V gene TRBV4-1, with D unclear. This CDR3 contains 17 residues. Deletions cut 1 base from V and 5 bases from J, with 18 bases between. Germline loops: CDR1 MGHRA, CDR2 YSYEKL. In nucleotides, the CDR3 is TGCGCCAGCAGCCAAGTGAGTGGGCCATTAACTAACAATGAGCAGTTCTTC. The encoded protein is CASSQVSGPLTNNEQFF.